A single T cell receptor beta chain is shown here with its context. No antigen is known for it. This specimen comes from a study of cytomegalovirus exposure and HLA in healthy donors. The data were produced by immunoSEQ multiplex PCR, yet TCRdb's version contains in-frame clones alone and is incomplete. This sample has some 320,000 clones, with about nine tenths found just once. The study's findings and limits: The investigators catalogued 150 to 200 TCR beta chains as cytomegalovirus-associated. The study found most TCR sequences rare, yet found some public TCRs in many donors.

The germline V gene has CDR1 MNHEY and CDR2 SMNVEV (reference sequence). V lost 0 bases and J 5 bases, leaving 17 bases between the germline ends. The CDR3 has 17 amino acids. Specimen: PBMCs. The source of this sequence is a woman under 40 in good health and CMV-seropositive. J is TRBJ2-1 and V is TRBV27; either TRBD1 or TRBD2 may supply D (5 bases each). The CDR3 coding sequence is TGTGCCAGCAGTTTATCGATTGGGGACGGAACGAACAATGAGCAGTTCTTC. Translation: CASSLSIGDGTNNEQFF.